The next 5 T cell receptor beta chains were all read from a single sample in a study of T cell repertoires in cytomegalovirus infection. TCRdb re-derived calls from the reads in MiXCR, one entry per CDR3 protein. The table records about 680,000 distinct CDR3 sequences, more than 20% of them present only once. Sequenced sample: CD8+ T cells from PBMCs. These receptors were taken from a human donor in good health (CMV status not recorded). Some clones in this sample may be carry-over from other donors' samples.

With regard to this clonotype: A much larger clone differs from this one at a single base, so this may be a read error. The chain has TRBV7-8 and TRBJ2-4; D is tentatively TRBD1 or TRBD2 (6 bases each). Trimming cost V 2 bases and J 8 bases, with 16 bases left between them. CDR1 SGHVS and CDR2 FQNEAQ come from the germline V gene. This CDR3 region has 15 residues. The CDR3, as DNA: TGTGCCAGCAGCTTATCAGGGGACGGGGGAGACATTCAGTACTTC. As protein: CASSLSGDGGDIQYF.

The V and J genes are TRBV12-3 or TRBV12-4 and TRBJ1-2; 12 bases agree with TRBD1. Germline trimming cut 7 bases from V and 4 bases from J; bases unmatched to any gene: 13. The CDR3 consists of 17 residues. CDR3 coding DNA: TGTGCCAGCACCCTATTACCGGGACAGGGGGCGGGCTATGGCTACACCTTC. This sequence encodes CASTLLPGQGAGYGYTF.

On this clonotype: A much more abundant neighbour one base away suggests this may be a read error. The chain is built from TRBV28 and TRBJ2-7; 10 bases map to TRBD1. The V gene end was trimmed by 4 bases and the J gene end by 5 bases; junction bases not matched to a gene: 8. CDR3 length: 15 amino acids. In germline, CDR1 is MDHEN, CDR2 SYDVKM. DNA of the CDR3: TGTGCCAGCAGTTCTCCGGGACAGGGGACTGACGAGCAGTACTTC. Translation gives CASSSPGQGTDEQYF.

In this sample, this clonotype turned up a few times. This chain uses TRBV29-1 with TRBJ2-6; 8 bases are a match to TRBD1. The CDR3 loop spans 16 amino acids. From germline, CDR1 is SQVTM and CDR2 ANQGSEA. V shed 1 base, J shed 0 bases, and the junction held 2 bases outside the gene matches. In DNA form, the CDR3 reads TGCAGCGTTGAAGGGACAGGGATCTCTGGGGCCAACGTCCTGACTTTC. This gives the protein CSVEGTGISGANVLTF.

This clonotype was found a few times. The chain is built from TRBV6-4 and TRBJ1-6; D uncertain. The CDR3 length is 15 residues. Germline CDR1 and CDR2: MRHNA and SNTAGT. Trimming shortened V by 6 bases and J by 5 bases, and 14 bases separated the two germline ends. The CDR3 coding sequence is TGTGCCAGCAGCTTAAGGTCGGGGAATAATTCACCCCTCCACTTT. Translation: CASSLRSGNNSPLHF.